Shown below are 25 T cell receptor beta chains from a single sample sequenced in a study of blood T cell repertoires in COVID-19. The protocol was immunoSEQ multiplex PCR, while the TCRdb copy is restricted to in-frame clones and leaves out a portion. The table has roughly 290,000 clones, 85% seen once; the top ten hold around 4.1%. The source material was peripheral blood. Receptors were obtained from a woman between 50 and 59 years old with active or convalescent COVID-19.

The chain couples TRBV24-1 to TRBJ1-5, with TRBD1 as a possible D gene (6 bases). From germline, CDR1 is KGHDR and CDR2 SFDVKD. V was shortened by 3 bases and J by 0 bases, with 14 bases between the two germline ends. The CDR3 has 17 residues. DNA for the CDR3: TGTGCCACCAGTGATAGTACAGGGCTGAATAGCAATCAGCCCCAGCATTTT. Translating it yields CATSDSTGLNSNQPQHF.

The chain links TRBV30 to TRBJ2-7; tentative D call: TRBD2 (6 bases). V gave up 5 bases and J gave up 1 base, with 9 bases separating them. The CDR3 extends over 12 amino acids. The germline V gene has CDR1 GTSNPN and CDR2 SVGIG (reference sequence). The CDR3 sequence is CAWAGTSYEQYF. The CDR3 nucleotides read TGTGCCTGGGCCGGGACTTCCTACGAGCAGTACTTC.

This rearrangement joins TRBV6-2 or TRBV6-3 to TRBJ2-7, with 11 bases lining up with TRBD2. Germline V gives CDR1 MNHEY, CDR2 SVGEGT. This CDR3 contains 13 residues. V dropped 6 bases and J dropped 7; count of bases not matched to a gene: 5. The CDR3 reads CASSQRTSGEQYF. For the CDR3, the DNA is TGTGCCAGCAGCCAACGGACTAGCGGGGAGCAGTACTTC.

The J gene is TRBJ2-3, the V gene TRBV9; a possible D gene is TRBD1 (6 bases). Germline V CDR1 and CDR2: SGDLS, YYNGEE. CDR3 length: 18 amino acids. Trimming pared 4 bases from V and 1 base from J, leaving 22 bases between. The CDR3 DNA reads TGTGCCAGCAGCCCGGGACAAGGAGGCCGGAGGCGCACAGATACGCAGTATTTT. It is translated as CASSPGQGGRRRTDTQYF.

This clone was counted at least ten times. The CDR3 spells CASRVLGGNEQFF. For the CDR3, the DNA is TGTGCCAGCAGGGTTCTAGGAGGCAATGAGCAGTTCTTC. The rearrangement links TRBV2 to TRBJ2-1; D may be TRBD2 (5 bases). The CDR3 covers 13 residues. In germline, CDR1 is SNHLY, CDR2 FYNNEI. Trimming pared 6 bases from V and 6 bases from J, leaving 12 bases between.

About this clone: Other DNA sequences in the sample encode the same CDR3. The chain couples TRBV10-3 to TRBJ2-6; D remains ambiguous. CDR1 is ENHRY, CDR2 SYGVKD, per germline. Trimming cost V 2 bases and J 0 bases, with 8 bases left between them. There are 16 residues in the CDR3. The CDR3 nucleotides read TGTGCCATCAGTGAGAGCCGGAGCTCTGGGGCCAACGTCCTGACTTTC. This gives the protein CAISESRSSGANVLTF.

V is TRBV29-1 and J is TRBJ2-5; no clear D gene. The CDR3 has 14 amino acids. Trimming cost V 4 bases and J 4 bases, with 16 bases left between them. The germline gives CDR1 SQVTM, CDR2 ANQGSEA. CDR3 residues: CSVVVAGPTETQYF. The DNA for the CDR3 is TGCAGCGTTGTTGTAGCCGGCCCAACAGAGACCCAGTACTTC. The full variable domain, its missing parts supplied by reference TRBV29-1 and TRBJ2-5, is SAVISQKPSRDICQRGTSLTIQCQVDSQVTMMFWYRQQPGQSLTLIATANQGSEATYESGFVIDKFPISRPNLTFSTLTVSNMSPEDSSIYLCSVVVAGPTETQYFGPGTRLLVL.

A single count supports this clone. In DNA, the CDR3 is TGTGCCACCAGCGTCACGTCCGGCGGGACCCAGTACTTC. Translation gives CATSVTSGGTQYF. V is TRBV15 and J is TRBJ2-5; no reliable D call. The CDR3 covers 13 residues. Germline V CDR1 and CDR2: LNHNV, YYDKDF (reference sequence). Trimming removed 5 bases at V and 7 bases at J, with 14 bases between. Looking up the rest from reference TRBV15 and TRBJ2-5 gives the full variable domain: DAMVIQNPRYQVTQFGKPVTLSCSQTLNHNVMYWYQQKSSQAPKLLFHYYDKDFNNEADTPDNFQSRRPNTSFCFLDIRSPGLGDTAMYLCATSVTSGGTQYFGPGTRLLVL.

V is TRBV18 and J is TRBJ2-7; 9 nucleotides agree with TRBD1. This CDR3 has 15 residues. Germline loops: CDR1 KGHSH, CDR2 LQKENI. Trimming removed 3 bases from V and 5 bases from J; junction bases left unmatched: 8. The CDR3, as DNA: TGTGCCAGCTCACCGCTCACAGGGGGCTGGAACGAGCAGTACTTC. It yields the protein CASSPLTGGWNEQYF.

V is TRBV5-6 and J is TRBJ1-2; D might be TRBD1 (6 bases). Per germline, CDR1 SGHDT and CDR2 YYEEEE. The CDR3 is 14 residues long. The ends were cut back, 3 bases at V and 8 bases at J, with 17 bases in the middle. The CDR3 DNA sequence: TGTGCCAGCAGCTCACGGTCGACAGGTCCCGGCTACACCTTC. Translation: CASSSRSTGPGYTF.

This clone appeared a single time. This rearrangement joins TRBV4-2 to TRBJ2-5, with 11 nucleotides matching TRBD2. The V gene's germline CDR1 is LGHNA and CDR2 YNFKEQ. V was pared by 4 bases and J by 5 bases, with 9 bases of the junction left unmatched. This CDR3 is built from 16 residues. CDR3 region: CASSRTASGRLETQYF. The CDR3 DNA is TGTGCCAGCAGCCGCACCGCTAGCGGGAGGCTGGAGACCCAGTACTTC.

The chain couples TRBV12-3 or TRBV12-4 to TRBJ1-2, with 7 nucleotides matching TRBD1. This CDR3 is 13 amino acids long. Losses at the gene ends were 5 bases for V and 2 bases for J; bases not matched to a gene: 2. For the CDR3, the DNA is TGTGCCAGCAGTACACAGGGGAACTATGGCTACACCTTC. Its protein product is CASSTQGNYGYTF.

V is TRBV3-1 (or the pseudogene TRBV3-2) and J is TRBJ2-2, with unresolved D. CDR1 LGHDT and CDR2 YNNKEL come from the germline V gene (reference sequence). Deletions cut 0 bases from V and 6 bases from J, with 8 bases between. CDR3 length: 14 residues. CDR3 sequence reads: CASSQDPSAGELFF. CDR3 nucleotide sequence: TGTGCCAGCAGCCAAGACCCGTCGGCCGGGGAGCTGTTTTTT.

CDR3 loop: CASSFAGVSQETQYF. The CDR3, as DNA: TGTGCCAGCAGTTTTGCGGGAGTTTCCCAAGAGACCCAGTACTTC. The rearrangement links TRBV27 to TRBJ2-5, with 7 bases matching TRBD2. CDR1 MNHEY and CDR2 SMNVEV come from the germline V gene (reference sequence). There are 15 residues in the CDR3. J gave up 1 base and V 3 bases, and 5 bases lay outside the gene matches.

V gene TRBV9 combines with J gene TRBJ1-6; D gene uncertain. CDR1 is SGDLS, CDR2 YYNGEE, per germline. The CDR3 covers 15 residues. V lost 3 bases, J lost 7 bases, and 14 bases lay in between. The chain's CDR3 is CASSAGILLNSPLHF. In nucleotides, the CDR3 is TGTGCCAGCAGCGCCGGGATATTACTGAATTCACCCCTCCACTTT.

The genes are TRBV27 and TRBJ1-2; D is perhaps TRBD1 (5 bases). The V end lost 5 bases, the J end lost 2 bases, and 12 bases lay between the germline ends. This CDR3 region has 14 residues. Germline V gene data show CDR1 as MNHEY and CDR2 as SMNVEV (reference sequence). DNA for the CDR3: TGTGCCAGCAGTACCCGCGGGGGGAACTATGGCTACACCTTC. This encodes CASSTRGGNYGYTF.

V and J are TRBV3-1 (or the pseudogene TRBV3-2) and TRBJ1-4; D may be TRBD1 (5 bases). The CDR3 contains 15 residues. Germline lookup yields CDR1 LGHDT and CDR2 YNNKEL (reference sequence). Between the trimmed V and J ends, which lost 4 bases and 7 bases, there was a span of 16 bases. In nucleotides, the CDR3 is TGTGCCAGCAGCCCTCACAGAAGTAGGGGTGAAAAACTGTTTTTT. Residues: CASSPHRSRGEKLFF.

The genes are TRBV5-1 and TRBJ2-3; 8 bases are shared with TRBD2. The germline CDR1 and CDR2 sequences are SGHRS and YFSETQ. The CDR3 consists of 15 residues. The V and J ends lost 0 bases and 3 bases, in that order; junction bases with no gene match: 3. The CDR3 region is CASSLAGTSTDTQYF. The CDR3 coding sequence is TGCGCCAGCAGCTTGGCCGGGACTAGTACAGATACGCAGTATTTT.

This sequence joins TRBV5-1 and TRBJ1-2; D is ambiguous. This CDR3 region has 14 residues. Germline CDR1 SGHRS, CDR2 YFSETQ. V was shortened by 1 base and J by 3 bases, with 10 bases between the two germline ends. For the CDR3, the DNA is TGCGCCAGCAGCTTGAGTATGTCAGACTATGGCTACACCTTC. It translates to CASSLSMSDYGYTF. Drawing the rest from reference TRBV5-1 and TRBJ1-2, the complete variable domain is KAGVTQTPRYLIKTRGQQVTLSCSPISGHRSVSWYQQTPGQGLQFLFEYFSETQRNKGNFPGRFSGRQFSNSRSEMNVSTLELGDSALYLCASSLSMSDYGYTFGSGTRLTVV.

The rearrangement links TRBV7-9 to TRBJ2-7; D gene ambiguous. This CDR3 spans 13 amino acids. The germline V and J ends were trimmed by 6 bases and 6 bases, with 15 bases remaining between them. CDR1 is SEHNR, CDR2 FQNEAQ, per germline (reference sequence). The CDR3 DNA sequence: TGTGCCAGCAGTCCCTACACAGTGGTCGAGCAGTACTTC. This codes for CASSPYTVVEQYF.

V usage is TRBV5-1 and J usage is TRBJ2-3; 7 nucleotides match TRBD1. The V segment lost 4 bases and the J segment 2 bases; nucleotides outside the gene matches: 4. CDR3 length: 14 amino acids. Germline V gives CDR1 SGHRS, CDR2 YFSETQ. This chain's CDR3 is CASSRGQSTDTQYF. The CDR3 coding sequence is TGCGCCAGCAGCCGGGGACAGTCCACAGATACGCAGTATTTT.

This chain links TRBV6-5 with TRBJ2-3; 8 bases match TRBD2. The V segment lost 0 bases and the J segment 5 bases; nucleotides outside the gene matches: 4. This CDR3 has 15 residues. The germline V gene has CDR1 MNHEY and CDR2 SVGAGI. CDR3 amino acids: CASSYSPREGDTQYF. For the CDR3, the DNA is TGTGCCAGCAGTTACTCCCCCCGGGAGGGAGATACGCAGTATTTT.

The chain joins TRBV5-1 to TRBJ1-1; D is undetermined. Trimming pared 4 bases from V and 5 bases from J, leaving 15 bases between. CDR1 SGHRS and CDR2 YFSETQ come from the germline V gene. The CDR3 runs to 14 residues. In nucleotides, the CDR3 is TGCGCCAGCAGCCCTCGGGAGGGTAGGACTGAAGCTTTCTTT. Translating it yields CASSPREGRTEAFF.

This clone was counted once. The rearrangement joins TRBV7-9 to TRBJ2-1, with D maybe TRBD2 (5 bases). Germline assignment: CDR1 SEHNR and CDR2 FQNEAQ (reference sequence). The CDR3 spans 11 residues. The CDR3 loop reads CGVEAYNEQFF. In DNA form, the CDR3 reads TGTGGAGTGGAGGCCTACAATGAGCAGTTCTTC.

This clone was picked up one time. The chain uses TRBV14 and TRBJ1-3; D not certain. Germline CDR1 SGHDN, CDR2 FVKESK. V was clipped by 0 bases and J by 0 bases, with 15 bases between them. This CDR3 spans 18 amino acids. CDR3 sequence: CASSQDKGRPYSGNTIYF. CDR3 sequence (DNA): TGTGCCAGCAGCCAAGATAAAGGCAGGCCATACTCTGGAAACACCATATATTTT.